The clone carrying this TCR beta chain was found many times. Its antigen is not identified. This beta chain is an unintended read in a library built for alpha chains; its size means little. On each TCR cDNA molecule, a unique molecular identifier was present. Each CDR3 protein is one row after TCRdb ran MiXCR on the 5' RACE reads. The sample has roughly 9,700 distinct CDR3 sequences; under 4% are singletons. This CDR3 contains 13 residues. The V end lost 4 bases, the J end lost 0 bases, and 7 bases lay between the germline ends. Germline CDR1 and CDR2: SQVTM and ANQGSEA. The data are from a study of spatial heterogeneity in lung cancer. Whole-study results and caveats: Ubiquitous expanded tumor TCRs showed up in blood more at resection than follow-up.

Time point here: blood taken at disease recurrence. Unsorted whole RNA samples from tumor, nontumor lung or frozen PBMC were sequenced. The rearrangement joins TRBV29-1 to TRBJ1-3, with D tentatively TRBD1 (5 bases). Sequenced here: PBMCs, sampled at recurrence. The TCR comes from a female donor with early-stage non-small cell lung cancer. CDR3 residues: CSVGGPSGNTIYF. CDR3 DNA sequence: TGCAGCGTTGGGGGACCCTCTGGAAACACCATATATTTT.